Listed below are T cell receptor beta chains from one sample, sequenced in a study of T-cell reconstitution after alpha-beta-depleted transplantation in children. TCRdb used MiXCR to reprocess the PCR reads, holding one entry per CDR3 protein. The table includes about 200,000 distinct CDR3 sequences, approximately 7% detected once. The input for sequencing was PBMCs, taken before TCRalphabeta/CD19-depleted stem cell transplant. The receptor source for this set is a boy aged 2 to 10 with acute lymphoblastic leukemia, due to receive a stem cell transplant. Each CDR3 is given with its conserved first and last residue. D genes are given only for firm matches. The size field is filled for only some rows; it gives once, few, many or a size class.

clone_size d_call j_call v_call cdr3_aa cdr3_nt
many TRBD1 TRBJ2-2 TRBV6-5 CASSSAGTGGGGTGELFF TGTGCCAGCAGTTCAGCCGGGACAGGGGGCGGCGGCACCGGGGAGCTGTTTTTT
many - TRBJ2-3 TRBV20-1 CSADLGQLIPDTQYF TGCAGTGCCGACCTAGGACAGTTAATTCCGGATACGCAGTATTTT
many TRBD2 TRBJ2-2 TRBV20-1 CSARRTSGGRNTGELFF TGCAGTGCTAGACGGACTAGCGGGGGGAGGAACACCGGGGAGCTGTTTTTT
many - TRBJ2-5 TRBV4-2 CASSQESLGPSETQYF TGTGCCAGCAGCCAAGAGAGTCTAGGGCCTTCAGAGACCCAGTACTTC
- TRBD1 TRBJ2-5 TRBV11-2 CASSSVTGGHVETQYF TGTGCCAGCAGCTCCGTGACAGGGGGCCATGTAGAGACCCAGTACTTC
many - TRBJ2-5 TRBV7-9 CASSFGGETQYF TGTGCCAGCAGCTTTGGGGGGGAGACCCAGTACTTC
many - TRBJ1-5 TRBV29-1 CSVELQGVGEQPQHF TGCAGCGTTGAATTGCAGGGAGTAGGAGAACAGCCCCAGCATTTT
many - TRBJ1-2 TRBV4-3 CASSQDATASFFGYTF TGCGCCAGCAGCCAAGATGCGACAGCCTCCTTCTTCGGCTACACCTTC
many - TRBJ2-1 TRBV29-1 CSVEGAFGNSYNEQFF TGCAGCGTTGAAGGGGCCTTCGGGAACTCCTACAATGAGCAGTTCTTC
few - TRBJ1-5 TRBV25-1 CASSSGRGNQPQHF TGTGCCAGCAGTTCGGGCAGGGGTAATCAGCCCCAGCATTTT
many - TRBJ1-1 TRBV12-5 CASGLVGRGTFF -
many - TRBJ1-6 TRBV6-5 CASREVSYNSPLHF TGTGCCAGCCGGGAGGTCTCCTATAATTCACCCCTCCACTTT
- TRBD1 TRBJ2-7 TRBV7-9 CASSRGDRVYEQYF TGTGCCAGCAGCAGGGGGGACAGGGTCTACGAGCAGTACTTC
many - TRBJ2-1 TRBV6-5 CASSYSRNNEQFF TGTGCCAGCAGTTATAGTCGAAACAATGAGCAGTTCTTC
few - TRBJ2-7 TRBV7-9 CASSLEEFSYEQYF TGTGCCAGCAGCTTAGAGGAGTTCTCCTACGAGCAGTACTTC
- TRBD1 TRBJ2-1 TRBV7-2 CASTHTGGGYNEQFF TGTGCCAGCACCCACACAGGGGGCGGCTACAATGAGCAGTTCTTC
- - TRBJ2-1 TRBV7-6 CASSLVEGPYNEQFF TGTGCCAGCAGCTTAGTGGAGGGACCCTACAATGAGCAGTTCTTC
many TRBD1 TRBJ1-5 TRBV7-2 CASSRDSQYNQPQHF TGTGCCAGCAGCCGGGACAGCCAGTATAATCAGCCCCAGCATTTT